This TCR beta chain was recorded in a study of blood T cell repertoires in COVID-19. Original handling: From reference gene primer amplification, estimates of nucleated cell counts were derived. Here immunoSEQ multiplex PCR was the method, and the copy in TCRdb shows in-frame clones only, minus some. That table supplies the V and J calls and clone size; D and trimming were determined from the DNA. The sample lists more than 90,000 clones, roughly three quarters occurring once. This CDR3 has 13 amino acids. CDR1 is SGHNT, CDR2 YYREEE, per germline (reference sequence). V was pared by 1 base and J by 2 bases, with 7 bases between.

Sample: peripheral blood. The rearrangement uses TRBV5-4 and TRBJ2-7, with D tentatively TRBD1 (5 bases). The TCR comes from an elderly woman with acute or convalescent COVID-19. The CDR3 DNA reads TGTGCCAGCAGCTTGAGGGGTGCCTACGAGCAGTACTTC. Amino acid sequence: CASSLRGAYEQYF.